Listed here are 10 T cell receptor beta chains from one sample, sequenced in a study of blood T cells in healthy people across ages. With a J-beta primer mix and a sample-barcoded 5' primer, a second PCR ran about 6 to 11 cycles. TCRdb processed the 5' RACE reads anew with MiXCR; each CDR3 protein has one entry. Of around 1,900,000 distinct CDR3 sequences listed, about two fifths are singletons. The sequenced sample consisted of blood. The origin of the receptors is a human donor in good health.

The chain has TRBV7-8 and TRBJ1-2; the D gene is possibly TRBD1 (5 bases). Between the trimmed V and J ends, which lost 3 bases and 7 bases, there was a span of 15 bases. From germline, CDR1 is SGHVS and CDR2 FQNEAQ. The CDR3 is 14 residues long. Here the CDR3 DNA reads TGTGCCAGCAGCTTGAGACGGGGCCAAAGTGGCTACACCTTC. This codes for CASSLRRGQSGYTF.

CDR3 in DNA: TGCGCCAGCAGCTCGCACCCCCTAGCGGGGGGGCCGGATACGCAGTATTTT. Residues: CASSSHPLAGGPDTQYF. The chain employs TRBV5-1 and TRBJ2-3, with 12 bases lining up with TRBD2. V shed 3 bases and J 6 bases; nucleotides not matched to a gene: 11. The CDR3 has 17 amino acids. Per the germline V gene, CDR1 is SGHRS and CDR2 is YFSETQ. Full variable domain (rest looked up from reference TRBV5-1 and TRBJ2-3): KAGVTQTPRYLIKTRGQQVTLSCSPISGHRSVSWYQQTPGQGLQFLFEYFSETQRNKGNFPGRFSGRQFSNSRSEMNVSTLELGDSALYLCASSSHPLAGGPDTQYFGPGTRLTVL.

This clonotype turned up a few times. Sequence at one end of the junction differs from germline and may be a read error. The genes are TRBV6-5 and TRBJ2-6; TRBD2 might be the D (6 bases). This CDR3 is 18 amino acids long. The germline gives CDR1 MNHEY, CDR2 SVGAGI. The CDR3 bases are TGTGCCAGCAGTTACCGATGGGGGAGGTCGGCTGGGGCCAACGTCCCGACTTTC. It is translated as CASSYRWGRSAGANVPTF.

The chain recombines TRBV9 with TRBJ2-5, with 11 bases matching TRBD2. J gave up 5 bases and V 0 bases, and 9 bases lay outside the gene matches. This CDR3 has 17 residues. The V gene's germline CDR1 is SGDLS and CDR2 YYNGEE. DNA for the CDR3: TGTGCCAGCAGCGTAGGATTAGCGGGGGGGACTACGGAGACCCAGTACTTC. Translating it yields CASSVGLAGGTTETQYF.

V and J are TRBV5-4 and TRBJ1-1, with 8 bases lining up with TRBD1. V dropped 3 bases and J dropped 7; count of bases not matched to a gene: 5. This CDR3 is built from 13 residues. The germline CDR1 and CDR2 sequences are SGHNT and YYREEE (reference sequence). CDR3 nucleotides: TGTGCCAGCAGCTCCTACAGGGGGAATGAAGCTTTCTTT. Its translation is CASSSYRGNEAFF.

The V and J genes are TRBV11-2 and TRBJ2-3; tentatively, D is TRBD2 (6 bases). CDR3 length: 18 residues. The germline gives CDR1 SGHAT, CDR2 FQNNGV. Trimming removed 2 bases from V and 1 base from J, with 19 bases in between. CDR3 loop: CASSLRGATTWRTDTQYF. The CDR3 DNA sequence: TGTGCCAGCAGCTTACGCGGGGCCACCACTTGGCGCACAGATACGCAGTATTTT. The whole variable domain, filled in from reference TRBV11-2 and TRBJ2-3, reads EAGVAQSPRYKIIEKRQSVAFWCNPISGHATLYWYQQILGQGPKLLIQFQNNGVVDDSQLPKDRFSAERLKGVDSTLKIQPAKLEDSAVYLCASSLRGATTWRTDTQYFGPGTRLTVL.

This clonotype was counted only a few times. Here the CDR3 reads CASSRWTSGSFTDTQYF. CDR3 nucleotide sequence: TGTGCCAGCAGCCGTTGGACTAGCGGGTCTTTCACAGATACGCAGTATTTT. The V gene is TRBV3-1, the J gene TRBJ2-3, with TRBD2 identical over 11 bases. Germline V CDR1 and CDR2: LGHDT, YNNKEL (reference sequence). The V gene end was trimmed by 4 bases and the J gene end by 2 bases; junction bases not matched to a gene: 8. The CDR3 consists of 17 residues.

This clonotype was seen at least ten times. The chain uses TRBV5-1 and TRBJ1-6; 8 bases are a match to TRBD1. The J segment lost 7 bases and the V segment lost 2 bases, leaving 5 bases of the junction unmatched. The CDR3 has 15 residues. Per the germline V gene, CDR1 is SGHRS and CDR2 is YFSETQ. The CDR3 DNA is TGCGCCAGCAGCTTTTGGACAGGGCTAAATTCACCCCTCCACTTT. It is translated as CASSFWTGLNSPLHF.

The chain couples TRBV6-2 or TRBV6-3 to TRBJ2-5; TRBD2 aligns across 7 bases. Germline V gives CDR1 MNHEY, CDR2 SVGEGT. CDR3 length: 16 amino acids. The J segment lost 4 bases and the V segment lost 6 bases, leaving 14 bases of the junction unmatched. The CDR3 DNA reads as TGTGCCAGCAGCGTGGGGACTACCCGGTTTCGAGAGACCCAGTACTTC. It specifies CASSVGTTRFRETQYF.

The V call is TRBV20-1, the J call TRBJ2-3; possible D gene TRBD1, 6 bases. Germline values: CDR1 DFQATT, CDR2 SNEGSKA (reference sequence). With 6 bases removed from V and 0 bases from J, the gap between germline ends came to 13 bases. This CDR3 region has 14 residues. The DNA of the CDR3 is TGCAGTGCCGAACCGGGACAAAGCACAGATACGCAGTATTTT. It codes for CSAEPGQSTDTQYF.